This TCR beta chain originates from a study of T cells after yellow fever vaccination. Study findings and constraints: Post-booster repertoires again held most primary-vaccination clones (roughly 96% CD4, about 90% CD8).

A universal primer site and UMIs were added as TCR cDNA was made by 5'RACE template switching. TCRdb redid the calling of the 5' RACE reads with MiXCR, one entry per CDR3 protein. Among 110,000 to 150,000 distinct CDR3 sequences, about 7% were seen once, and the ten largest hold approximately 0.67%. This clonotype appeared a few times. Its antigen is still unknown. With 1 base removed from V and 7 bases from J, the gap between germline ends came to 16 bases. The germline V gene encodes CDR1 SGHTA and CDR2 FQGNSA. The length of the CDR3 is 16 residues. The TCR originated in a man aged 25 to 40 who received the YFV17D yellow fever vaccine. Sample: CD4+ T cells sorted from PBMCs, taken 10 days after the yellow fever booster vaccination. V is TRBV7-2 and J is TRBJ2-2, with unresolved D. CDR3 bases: TGTGCCAGCAGCTTAGTGTGGTCTAGTTCCGTCGGGGAGCTGTTTTTT. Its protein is CASSLVWSSSVGELFF. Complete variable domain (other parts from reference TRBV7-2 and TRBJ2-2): GAGVSQSPSNKVTEKGKDVELRCDPISGHTALYWYRQSLGQGLEFLIYFQGNSAPDKSGLPSDRFSAERTGGSVSTLTIQRTQQEDSAVYLCASSLVWSSSVGELFFGEGSRLTVL.